This TCR beta chain was sequenced for a study of cytomegalovirus exposure and HLA in healthy donors. Study-level results: TCR beta V segments were, for the most part, productive about 87% or about 30% of the time in an earlier analysis. Later genetic work tied a missense DCLRE1C variant to beta-chain V and J trimming.

Despite likely unrecorded immune exposures, the donors were nominally healthy at the time of sampling. About this clone itself: Antigen unknown.

PCR was performed using 60 Vbeta and 13 Jbeta primers. Generated by immunoSEQ multiplex PCR, the TCRdb table keeps only in-frame clones and is missing some. The sample carries roughly 150,000 clones, roughly 64% recorded once. Trimming cost V 4 bases and J 10 bases; bases outside gene matches: 8. Germline V gives CDR1 MNHEY, CDR2 SMNVEV (reference sequence). CDR3 length: 15 amino acids. This receptor was obtained from a woman younger than 45 in good health and CMV-seropositive. The chain employs TRBV27 and TRBJ2-1, with 12 bases fitting TRBD1. Sequencing was performed on PBMCs. The CDR3 bases are TGTGCCAGCAGTTCCCGGGACAGGGGGCTCTTCGAGCAGTTCTTC. This translates into CASSSRDRGLFEQFF.